The rows below give T cell receptor beta chains drawn from one sample of a study of cytomegalovirus exposure and HLA in healthy donors. TCRdb's table, derived via immunoSEQ multiplex PCR, lists solely in-frame clones and lacks some. The sample has hundreds of thousands of clones, 85% to 90% seen once. The specimen sequenced was PBMCs. The receptors stem from a woman younger than 35 in good health and CMV-seronegative. Both conserved end residues are part of each CDR3. D genes are given only for firm matches. The size entry is marked missing in some rows and otherwise reads once, few, many or a size class.

j_call	clone_size	d_call	v_call	cdr3_nt	cdr3_aa
TRBJ1-1	-	TRBD1	TRBV12-5	TGTGCTAGTGGTTTGGGGACAGGGGGGACTGAAGCTTTCTTT	CASGLGTGGTEAFF
TRBJ2-1	once	-	TRBV4-1	TGCGCCAGCAGCCAAGAGAGAACAGCCTCCTACAATGAGCAGTTCTTC	CASSQERTASYNEQFF
TRBJ1-4	-	TRBD1	TRBV7-9	TGTGCCAGCAGCTTGGACAGGGAGGAAAAACTGTTTTTT	CASSLDREEKLFF
TRBJ2-7	-	-	TRBV27	TGTGCCAGCAGTTTATCGGACTCCGCGGAGCAGTACTTC	CASSLSDSAEQYF
TRBJ2-2	once	-	TRBV5-6	TGTGCCAGCAGCTTGGGGGTAGGGAGCACCGGGGAGCTGTTTTTT	CASSLGVGSTGELFF
TRBJ2-2	-	-	TRBV5-1	TGCGCCAGCAGAGCTTCACAGGCTAACACCGGGGAGCTGTTTTTT	CASRASQANTGELFF
TRBJ2-3	-	TRBD2	TRBV2	TGTGCCAGCAGTGATACCCTAGCGGTGAATACGCAGTATTTT	CASSDTLAVNTQYF
TRBJ2-1	-	TRBD2	TRBV4-1	TGCGCCAGCAGCCAAACGGGACTAGCCAACAATGAGCAGTTCTTC	CASSQTGLANNEQFF
TRBJ2-7	-	TRBD1	TRBV30	TGTGCCTGGGATGACCTACAGGGGCCTGCCTCCTACGAGCAGTACTTC	CAWDDLQGPASYEQYF
TRBJ1-2	-	-	TRBV5-6	TGTGCCAGCAGACCCACGGGGGAAGTGCGGTATGGCTACACCTTC	CASRPTGEVRYGYTF
TRBJ2-1	-	TRBD2	TRBV13	TGTGCCAGCAGCGGTAGGACTAGCGGGAGCAATGAGCAGTTCTTC	CASSGRTSGSNEQFF
TRBJ2-7	-	-	TRBV5-1	TGCGCCAGCAGCTTGGATTCAGGGGCCTACGAGCAGTACTTC	CASSLDSGAYEQYF
TRBJ2-7	-	-	TRBV11-3	TGTGCCAGCAGCTTCCAGCGCCAACCCTACGAGCAGTACTTC	CASSFQRQPYEQYF
TRBJ2-1	-	-	TRBV18	TGTGCCAGCTCACGTCAAAGGGGGAATGAGCAGTTCTTC	CASSRQRGNEQFF
TRBJ2-7	-	-	TRBV7-2	TGTGCCAGCAGCTTACAGGGATCGCGCTACGAGCAGTACTTC	CASSLQGSRYEQYF
TRBJ2-7	-	-	TRBV9	TGTGCCAGCAGCGTAGGGCCGACGGGATCCTACGAGCAGTACTTC	CASSVGPTGSYEQYF
TRBJ2-7	-	TRBD1	TRBV5-1	TGCGCCAGCAGCATTATGCCGGGACAGGGTAACGAGCAGTACTTC	CASSIMPGQGNEQYF
TRBJ2-7	-	-	TRBV9	TGTGCCAGCAGCGCAAACTTCTACGAGCAGTACTTC	CASSANFYEQYF
TRBJ1-2	-	TRBD1	TRBV4-1	TGCGCCAGCAGCCGGACAGGGGAGGGTATTGGCTATGGCTACACCTTC	CASSRTGEGIGYGYTF
TRBJ1-5	-	TRBD1	TRBV2	TGTGCCAGCAGCCAGTCTACAGGGGGCGGCCAGCCCCAGCATTTT	CASSQSTGGGQPQHF
TRBJ1-3	-	TRBD1	TRBV28	TGTGCCAGCAGTCCGGGACAGCCTCTCTCTGGAAACACCATATATTTT	CASSPGQPLSGNTIYF
TRBJ2-7	-	-	TRBV2	TGTGCCAGCAGTGCTGTACTCGCCTACGAGCAGTACTTC	CASSAVLAYEQYF
TRBJ2-1	-	-	TRBV11-2	TGTGCCAGCAGCTTAGTTGCCATGAGCTCCTACAATGAGCAGTTCTTC	CASSLVAMSSYNEQFF
TRBJ2-7	-	TRBD2	TRBV7-8	TGTGCCAGCAGCACCCGGGGAGGGGACGAGCAGTACTTC	CASSTRGGDEQYF
TRBJ2-1	-	-	TRBV7-9	TGTGCCAGCAGCTTAGGCGGCTCCTACAATGAGCAGTTCTTC	CASSLGGSYNEQFF
TRBJ1-5	-	-	TRBV4-3	TGCGCCAGCAGCCAAGATAAAGGGAGCCGGAATCAGCCCCAGCATTTT	CASSQDKGSRNQPQHF
TRBJ2-7	-	TRBD2	TRBV4-2	TGTGCCAGCAGCTTCCGGACTAGCGGGATCCCGTACGAGCAGTACTTC	CASSFRTSGIPYEQYF
TRBJ2-2	-	TRBD1	TRBV5-4	TGTGCCAGCAGCCGGCGAGGACAGGCGAACACCGGGGAGCTGTTTTTT	CASSRRGQANTGELFF
TRBJ2-1	-	TRBD2	TRBV6-5	TGTGCCAGCAGTTACTCGGGGGGGCTAGCGGGGGGCGAGCAGTTCTTC	CASSYSGGLAGGEQFF
TRBJ2-6	-	-	TRBV21-1	TGTGCCAGCAGCAAAAAAAAGGGGGACCGAAGGAGCTCTGGGGCCAACGTCCTGACTTTC	CASSKKKGDRRSSGANVLTF
TRBJ2-3	-	-	TRBV9	TGTGCCAGCACTGCCGGGAGTGGCACAGATACGCAGTATTTT	CASTAGSGTDTQYF
TRBJ2-3	once	TRBD2	TRBV5-1	TGCGCCAGCAGAGGTGGCGCGGGAGGTTTAACAGATACGCAGTATTTT	CASRGGAGGLTDTQYF
TRBJ2-2	once	TRBD1	TRBV6-5	TGTGCCAGCAGTTACGCCGGACAGGGAACCGGGGAGCTGTTTTTT	CASSYAGQGTGELFF
TRBJ2-1	-	TRBD2	TRBV7-9	TGTGCCAGCAGCTTAAGTAGCGGGAGTAGGAATGAGCAGTTCTTC	CASSLSSGSRNEQFF
TRBJ1-2	-	TRBD1	TRBV20-1	TGCAGCCATCAGGGGGTTGACGGCTACACCTTC	CSHQGVDGYTF
TRBJ2-7	-	-	TRBV7-2	TGTGCCAGCAGCTTAGGCGGGACCTCCTACGAGCAGTACTTC	CASSLGGTSYEQYF
TRBJ2-1	-	-	TRBV10-1	TGCGCCAGCAGTGATATTGAGGATCCCATGGGTCGCAATGAGCAGTTCTTC	CASSDIEDPMGRNEQFF
TRBJ2-5	-	-	TRBV30	TGTGCCTGGAGTGTAGGGGCAGGGGGGAAGACCCAGTACTTC	CAWSVGAGGKTQYF
TRBJ2-1	-	TRBD1	TRBV7-2	TGTGCCAGCAGCTTGACAGGGGCCTCCTACAATGAGCAGTTCTTC	CASSLTGASYNEQFF
TRBJ2-3	-	-	TRBV18	TGTGCCAGCTCACTAACAGGGAAAGGCACAGATACGCAGTATTTT	CASSLTGKGTDTQYF
TRBJ2-1	-	-	TRBV9	TGTGCCAGCAGCGTCCTCAGGGGCGAGCAGTTCTTC	CASSVLRGEQFF
TRBJ2-1	few	-	TRBV11-3	TGTGCCAGCAGCTCCCAAATGGACTGGAACAATGAGCAGTTCTTC	CASSSQMDWNNEQFF
TRBJ2-1	-	TRBD2	TRBV11-2	TGTGCCAGCAGCTTAGAGGGTTGGGGACTAGCGGAATACAATGAGCAGTTCTTC	CASSLEGWGLAEYNEQFF
TRBJ1-1	-	-	TRBV5-4	TGTGCCAGCAGCTTGGAGCTAAACACTGAAGCTTTCTTT	CASSLELNTEAFF
TRBJ1-3	-	-	TRBV19	TGTGCCAGTAGTATAACCAGCTCTGGAAACACCATATATTTT	CASSITSSGNTIYF
TRBJ2-3	-	TRBD1	TRBV5-1	TGCGCCAGCAGCTTGGGATCAGGGGGCTGGTCAGATACGCAGTATTTT	CASSLGSGGWSDTQYF
TRBJ1-1	-	-	TRBV6-6	TGTGCCAGCAGTTACGATGGCAGTTTGAACACTGAAGCTTTCTTT	CASSYDGSLNTEAFF